The 5 T cell receptor beta chains below all came from one sample that was sequenced in a study of blood T cells in healthy people across ages. A sample-barcoded 5' primer and a J-beta primer mix were used in a second PCR of about 7 to 11 cycles. TCRdb re-derived calls from the 5' RACE reads in MiXCR, one entry per CDR3 protein. Of approximately 490,000 distinct CDR3 sequences listed, about 24% are singletons. Separately, the same data were catalogued under a study of T cells of mothers and their children.

Sequencing was done on a sample of blood. All receptors derive from a boy aged 5 to 17 in good health.

This clonotype has more than one count but fewer than ten. The chain links TRBV20-1 to TRBJ1-5, with 7 bases that match TRBD1. The CDR3 runs to 16 residues. Germline assignment: CDR1 DFQATT and CDR2 SNEGSKA (reference sequence). Unmatched junction bases numbered 10, after V lost 0 bases and J lost 5 bases. The CDR3 here is CSARDWTGGGHQPQHF. CDR3 sequence (DNA): TGCAGTGCTAGAGATTGGACAGGTGGTGGTCATCAGCCCCAGCATTTT.

This clonotype was found a few times. The rearrangement joins TRBV18 to TRBJ1-4; maybe TRBD1 (5 bases). Looked up from germline, CDR1 is KGHSH and CDR2 is LQKENI. Deletions cut 5 bases from V and 5 bases from J, with 12 bases between. The CDR3 is 14 residues long. The CDR3 nucleotides read TGTGCCAGCTCAGCAACGAAGGGGAATGAAAAACTGTTTTTT. This codes for CASSATKGNEKLFF.

This chain links TRBV11-2 with TRBJ2-5; D is unresolved. TRBJ2-1 explains the end of the DNA better; the J call may be wrong. This CDR3 has 12 residues. Germline V gene lookup returns CDR1 SGHAT and CDR2 FQNNGV. CDR3 loop: CASSIVLIEQFF. In DNA, the CDR3 is TGTGCCAGCAGCATCGTACTAATTGAGCAGTTCTTC.

This clonotype turned up a few times. The V call is TRBV7-4, the J call TRBJ1-6; 9 bases are a match to TRBD1. The CDR3 is 16 amino acids. CDR1 is SGHVT and CDR2 is SQSDAQ in the germline V gene. V was clipped by 4 bases and J by 7 bases; unmatched bases: 8. CDR3 DNA sequence: TGTGCCAGCAGCTGCCCGGGGGACAGGGTCAATTCACCCCTCCACTTT. Protein product: CASSCPGDRVNSPLHF. Using reference TRBV7-4 and TRBJ1-6 for the parts outside the CDR3, the full variable domain is GAGVSQSPRYKVAKRGRDVALRCDSISGHVTLYWYRQTLGQGSEVLTYSQSDAQRDKSGRPSGRFSAERPERSVSTLKIQRTEQGDSAVYLCASSCPGDRVNSPLHFGNGTRLTVT.

The chain combines TRBV29-1 with TRBJ1-1; D is undetermined. Trimming removed 5 bases from V and 5 bases from J, with 12 bases in between. The CDR3 consists of 12 residues. Germline CDR1 is SQVTM and CDR2 is ANQGSEA. CDR3 in DNA: TGCAGCGTTTTGGGGAGTATGACTGAAGCTTTCTTT. It specifies CSVLGSMTEAFF.